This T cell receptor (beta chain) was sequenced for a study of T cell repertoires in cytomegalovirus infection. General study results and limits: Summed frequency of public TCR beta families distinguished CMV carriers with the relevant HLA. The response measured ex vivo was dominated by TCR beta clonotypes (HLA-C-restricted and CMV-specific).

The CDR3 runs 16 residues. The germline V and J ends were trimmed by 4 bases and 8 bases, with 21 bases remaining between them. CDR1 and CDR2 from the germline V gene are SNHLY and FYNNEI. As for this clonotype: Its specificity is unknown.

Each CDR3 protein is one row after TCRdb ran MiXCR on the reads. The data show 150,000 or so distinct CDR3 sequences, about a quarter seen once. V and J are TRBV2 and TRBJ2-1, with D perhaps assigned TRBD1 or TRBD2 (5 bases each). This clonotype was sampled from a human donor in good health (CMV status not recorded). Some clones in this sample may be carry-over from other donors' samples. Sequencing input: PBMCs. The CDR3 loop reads CASSALRDLSVHEQFF. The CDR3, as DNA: TGTGCCAGCAGTGCCCTCCGGGACCTCTCGGTCCATGAGCAGTTCTTC.